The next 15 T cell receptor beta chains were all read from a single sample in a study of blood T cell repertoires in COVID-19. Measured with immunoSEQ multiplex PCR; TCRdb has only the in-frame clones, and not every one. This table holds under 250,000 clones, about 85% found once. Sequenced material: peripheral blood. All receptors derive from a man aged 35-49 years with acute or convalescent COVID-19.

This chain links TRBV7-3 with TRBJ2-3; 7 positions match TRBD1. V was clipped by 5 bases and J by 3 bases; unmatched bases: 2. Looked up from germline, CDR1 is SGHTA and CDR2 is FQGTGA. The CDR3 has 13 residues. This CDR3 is CASSRTGTDTQYF. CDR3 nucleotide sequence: TGTGCCAGCAGCCGGACAGGAACAGATACGCAGTATTTT.

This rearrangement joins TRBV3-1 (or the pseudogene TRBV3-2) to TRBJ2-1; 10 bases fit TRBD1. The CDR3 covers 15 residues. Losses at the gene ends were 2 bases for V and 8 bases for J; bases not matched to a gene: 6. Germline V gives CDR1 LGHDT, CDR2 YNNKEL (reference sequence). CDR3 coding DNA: TGTGCCAGCAGCCAAACCGGGACAGGGGTTGATGAGCAGTTCTTC. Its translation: CASSQTGTGVDEQFF.

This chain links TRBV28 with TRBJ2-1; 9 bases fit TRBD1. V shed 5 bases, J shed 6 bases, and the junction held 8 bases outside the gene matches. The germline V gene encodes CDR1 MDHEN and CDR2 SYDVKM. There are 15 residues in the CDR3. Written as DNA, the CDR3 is TGTGCCAGCAGTCTACCTAGGACAGGGGTCAATGAGCAGTTCTTC. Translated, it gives CASSLPRTGVNEQFF. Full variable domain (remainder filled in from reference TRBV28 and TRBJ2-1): DVKVTQSSRYLVKRTGEKVFLECVQDMDHENMFWYRQDPGLGLRLIYFSYDVKMKEKGDIPEGYSVSREKKERFSLILESASTNQTSMYLCASSLPRTGVNEQFFGPGTRLTVL.

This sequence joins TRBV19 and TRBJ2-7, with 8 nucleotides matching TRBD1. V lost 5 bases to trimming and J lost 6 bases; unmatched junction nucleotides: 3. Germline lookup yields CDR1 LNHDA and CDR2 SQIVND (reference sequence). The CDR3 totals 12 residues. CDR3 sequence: CASSLQGGEQYF. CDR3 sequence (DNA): TGTGCCAGTAGTCTACAGGGGGGCGAGCAGTACTTC.

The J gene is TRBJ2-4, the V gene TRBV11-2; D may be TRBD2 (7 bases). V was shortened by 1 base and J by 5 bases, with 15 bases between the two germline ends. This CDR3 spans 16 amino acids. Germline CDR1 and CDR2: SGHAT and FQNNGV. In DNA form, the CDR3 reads TGTGCCAGCAGCTTAGCTCGCGGGGGCCGGGAAAACATTCAGTACTTC. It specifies CASSLARGGRENIQYF.

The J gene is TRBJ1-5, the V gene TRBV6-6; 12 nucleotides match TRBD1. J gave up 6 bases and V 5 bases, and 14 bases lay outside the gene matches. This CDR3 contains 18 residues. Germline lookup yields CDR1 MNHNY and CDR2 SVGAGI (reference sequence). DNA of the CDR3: TGTGCCAGCAGTCCAGCCCCGGGACAGGGGGCTGCGGTTCAGCCCCAGCATTTT. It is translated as CASSPAPGQGAAVQPQHF.

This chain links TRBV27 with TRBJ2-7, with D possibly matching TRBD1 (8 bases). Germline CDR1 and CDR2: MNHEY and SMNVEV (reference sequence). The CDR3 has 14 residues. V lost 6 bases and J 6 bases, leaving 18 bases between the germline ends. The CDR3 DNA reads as TGTGCCAGCAGCCGTGGACAGGGAGGGCTCGAGCAGTACTTC. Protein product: CASSRGQGGLEQYF.

CDR3 nucleotide sequence: TGTGCCTGGCAAGAACTCCGGGACAGGGGGCTACTTAATGAAAAACTGTTTTTT. This sequence encodes CAWQELRDRGLLNEKLFF. The chain recombines TRBV30 with TRBJ1-4; 12 positions match TRBD1. The germline V gene encodes CDR1 GTSNPN and CDR2 SVGIG (reference sequence). V was clipped by 5 bases and J by 4 bases; unmatched bases: 14. The CDR3 extends over 18 amino acids.

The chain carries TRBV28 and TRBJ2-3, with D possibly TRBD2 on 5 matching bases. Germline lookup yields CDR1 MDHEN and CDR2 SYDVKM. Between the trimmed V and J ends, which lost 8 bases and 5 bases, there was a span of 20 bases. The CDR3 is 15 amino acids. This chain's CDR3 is CASRNRGVGLDTQYF. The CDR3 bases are TGTGCCAGCCGGAACCGGGGTGTTGGGTTAGATACGCAGTATTTT.

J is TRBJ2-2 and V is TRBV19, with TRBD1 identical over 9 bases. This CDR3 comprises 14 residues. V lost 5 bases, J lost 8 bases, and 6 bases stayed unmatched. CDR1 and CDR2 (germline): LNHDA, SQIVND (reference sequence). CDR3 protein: CASSGQGRLGELFF. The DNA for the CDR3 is TGTGCCAGTAGTGGACAGGGGAGGTTAGGGGAGCTGTTTTTT.

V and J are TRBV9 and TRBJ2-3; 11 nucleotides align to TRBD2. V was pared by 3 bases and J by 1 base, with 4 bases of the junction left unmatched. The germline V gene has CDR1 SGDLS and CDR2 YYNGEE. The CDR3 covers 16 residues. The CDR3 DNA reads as TGTGCCAGCAGCGAACCGGGACTAGCGGGCACAGATACGCAGTATTTT. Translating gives CASSEPGLAGTDTQYF. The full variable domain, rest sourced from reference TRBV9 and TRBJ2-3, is DSGVTQTPKHLITATGQRVTLRCSPRSGDLSVYWYQQSLDQGLQFLIQYYNGEERAKGNILERFSAQQFPDLHSELNLSSLELGDSALYFCASSEPGLAGTDTQYFGPGTRLTVL.

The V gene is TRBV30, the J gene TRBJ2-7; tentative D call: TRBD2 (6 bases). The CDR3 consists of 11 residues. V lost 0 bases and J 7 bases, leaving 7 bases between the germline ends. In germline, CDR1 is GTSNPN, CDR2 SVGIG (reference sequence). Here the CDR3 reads CAWSVREEQYF. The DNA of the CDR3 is TGTGCCTGGAGTGTACGGGAGGAGCAGTACTTC. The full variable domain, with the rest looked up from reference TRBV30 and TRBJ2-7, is SQTIHQWPATLVQPVGSPLSLECTVEGTSNPNLYWYRQAAGRGLQLLFYSVGIGQISSEVPQNLSASRPQDRQFILSSKKLLLSDSGFYLCAWSVREEQYFGPGTRLTVT.

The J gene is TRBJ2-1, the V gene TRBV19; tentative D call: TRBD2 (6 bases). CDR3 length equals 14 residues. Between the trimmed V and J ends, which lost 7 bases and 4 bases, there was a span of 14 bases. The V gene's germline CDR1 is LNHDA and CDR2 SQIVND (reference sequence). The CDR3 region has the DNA TGTGCCAGTAATCCGGGACTCATGTACAATGAGCAGTTCTTC. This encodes CASNPGLMYNEQFF.

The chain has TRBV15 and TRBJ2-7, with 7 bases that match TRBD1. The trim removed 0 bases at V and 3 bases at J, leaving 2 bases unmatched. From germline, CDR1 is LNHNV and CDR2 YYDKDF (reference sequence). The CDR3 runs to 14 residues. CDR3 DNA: TGTGCCACCAGCAGAGATAGGGGGCACTACGAGCAGTACTTC. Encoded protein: CATSRDRGHYEQYF.

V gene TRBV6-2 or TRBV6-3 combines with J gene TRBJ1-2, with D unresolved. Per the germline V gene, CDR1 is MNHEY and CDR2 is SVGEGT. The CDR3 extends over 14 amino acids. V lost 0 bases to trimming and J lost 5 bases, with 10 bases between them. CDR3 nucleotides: TGTGCCAGCAGTTACTCAAGCGGAGGGTATGGCTACACCTTC. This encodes CASSYSSGGYGYTF.